This TCR beta chain is drawn from a study of early T cells in non-severe SARS-CoV-2 infection. Per germline, CDR1 SQVTM and CDR2 ANQGSEA. This CDR3 spans 10 amino acids. Trimming left V 4 bases short and J 10 bases short, with 8 bases between. TCRdb itself ran the 5' RACE reads through MiXCR, one entry per CDR3 protein. The sample has about 35,000 distinct CDR3 sequences, 5% seen once. This clonotype was detected ten times or more. The V and J genes are TRBV29-1 and TRBJ2-1, with D uncertain. The clonotype was recovered from an adult who was a healthcare worker with PCR-confirmed SARS-CoV-2 infection or an uninfected control (not recorded which). The sample was whole blood. The CDR3 DNA sequence: TGCAGCGTTGTCTCACCCGAGCAGTTCTTC. Amino acids: CSVVSPEQFF.